These T cell receptor beta chains were read from a single sample in a study of glioma-infiltrating T cells. From the multiplex PCR reads, TCRdb called clonotypes with MiXCR, one entry per CDR3 protein. This table has roughly 120,000 distinct CDR3 sequences, less than 30% appearing once. Material for sequencing was glioma tissue, nonneoplastic brain tissue, or PBMCs (not recorded which). These receptor sequences come from a human donor with low-grade glioma or glioblastoma, undergoing nonglioma brain surgery, or in good health (not recorded which). Both conserved end residues are part of each CDR3. Clone size is stated in some rows and not others, as once, few, many or a class when expanded.

V	size	J	CDR3
TRBV19	-	TRBJ2-7	CASSIGGQGAHEQYF
TRBV7-2	many	TRBJ2-3	CASSPRTASTDTQYF
TRBV18	many	TRBJ2-5	CASSPLGSGAETQYF
TRBV12-3/TRBV12-4	once	TRBJ2-5	CASSPGPMSIQETQYF
TRBV5-1	many	TRBJ1-6	CASRWTGGHNSPLHF
TRBV27	many	TRBJ2-7	CASSIRTSEVSYEQYF
TRBV20-1	many	TRBJ2-5	CSALGLAGTQYF
TRBV9	-	TRBJ2-7	CASSFAGTASYEQYF
TRBV20-1	many	TRBJ2-3	CSARLDTQYF
TRBV3-1	-	TRBJ2-1	CASSQEWSGPNNEQFF
TRBV12-3/TRBV12-4	many	TRBJ1-5	CASSDSDSNQPQHF
TRBV5-1	-	TRBJ2-5	CASSTGEGQETQYF
TRBV24-1	many	TRBJ1-5	CATSEAGKSYSNQPQHF
TRBV20-1	many	TRBJ2-3	CSELGTDTQYF
TRBV6-1	many	TRBJ2-1	CASSGGRYNEQFF
TRBV28	many	TRBJ1-2	CASSSPGHTYGYTF
TRBV29-1	many	TRBJ1-2	CSALRTGSGYTF
TRBV27	many	TRBJ1-2	CASSFGPPSSGYTF
TRBV7-6	many	TRBJ1-3	CASSLLGAGATGNTIYF
TRBV20-1	many	TRBJ1-6	CSARRGQLANYNSPLHF
TRBV20-1	many	TRBJ2-6	CSARSTGAANVLTF
TRBV7-8	many	TRBJ2-7	CASSLEVAGSYEQYF
TRBV28	many	TRBJ2-7	CASSTYEQYF
TRBV7-2	many	TRBJ2-3	CASSWDISSTDTQYF
TRBV20-1	many	TRBJ2-7	CSARGDRAYKQYF
TRBV9	-	TRBJ1-1	CASSVEGRAVMNTEAFF
TRBV27	many	TRBJ2-3	CASSRRAGGPSAQYF
TRBV6-2/TRBV6-3	many	TRBJ2-7	CASSHQSGLGMEEQYF
TRBV7-2	many	TRBJ2-3	CASSLGGESTDTQYF
TRBV4-3	many	TRBJ1-6	CASSRQQGYNSPLHF
TRBV6-2/TRBV6-3	many	TRBJ2-1	CATLREELAGYNEQFF
TRBV27	many	TRBJ1-2	CASSPSRNRYGYTF
TRBV7-3	many	TRBJ2-7	CASSLTGLAETYEQYF
TRBV3-1	many	TRBJ2-1	CASSHTGLGQFF
TRBV5-1	many	TRBJ1-2	CASSFPGTNYGYTF
TRBV7-2	many	TRBJ2-3	CASSLDGYSTDTQYF
TRBV12-3/TRBV12-4	few	TRBJ2-5	CASNPAGVGKETQYF
TRBV15	many	TRBJ2-5	CATSAGPFSQETQYF
TRBV7-3	many	TRBJ2-5	CASSPGQAMGTQYF
TRBV6-1	many	TRBJ2-7	CASTPKYAGLVYEQYF
TRBV3-1	many	TRBJ2-1	CASSPEEVRNEQFF
TRBV10-3	-	TRBJ1-1	CAISRRGGRSTEAFF
TRBV29-1	-	-	CSVLGREETQYF
TRBV18	many	TRBJ1-1	CASSPRGGTEAFF
TRBV6-6	few	TRBJ1-6	CASRAGDRGDSPLHF
TRBV7-2	many	TRBJ2-1	CASTQQRGSVNEQFF
TRBV19	few	TRBJ2-1	CASSIGTSGRVGEQFF
TRBV7-6	many	TRBJ1-5	CASSLTGTGGNQPQHF
TRBV20-1	many	TRBJ2-2	CSARDNPGELFF
TRBV5-4	once	TRBJ2-6	CASSLRYSGANVLTF
TRBV6-2/TRBV6-3	many	TRBJ2-7	CASSSASEQYF
TRBV6-2/TRBV6-3	-	TRBJ2-1	CASSYPHRGHEQFF
TRBV24-1	many	TRBJ2-1	CATSDSPGLALNKQFF